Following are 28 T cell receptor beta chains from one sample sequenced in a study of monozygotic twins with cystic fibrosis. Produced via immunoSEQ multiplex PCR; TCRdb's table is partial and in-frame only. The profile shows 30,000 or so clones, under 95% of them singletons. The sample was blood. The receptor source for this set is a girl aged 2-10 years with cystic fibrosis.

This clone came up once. The CDR3 here is CASSTGRRTDYEQYF. The CDR3 region has the DNA TGTGCCAGTAGTACGGGACGGAGGACGGACTACGAGCAGTACTTC. V is TRBV19 and J is TRBJ2-7; D assignment may be TRBD1 or TRBD2 (5 bases each). Germline loops: CDR1 LNHDA, CDR2 SQIVND (reference sequence). V was shortened by 4 bases and J by 3 bases, with 16 bases between the two germline ends. The length of the CDR3 is 15 residues.

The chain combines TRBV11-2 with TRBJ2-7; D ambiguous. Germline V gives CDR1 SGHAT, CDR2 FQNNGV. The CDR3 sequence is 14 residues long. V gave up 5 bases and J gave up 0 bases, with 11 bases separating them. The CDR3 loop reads CASSRTPSSYEQYF. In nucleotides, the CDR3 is TGTGCCAGCAGCAGGACCCCGAGCTCCTACGAGCAGTACTTC.

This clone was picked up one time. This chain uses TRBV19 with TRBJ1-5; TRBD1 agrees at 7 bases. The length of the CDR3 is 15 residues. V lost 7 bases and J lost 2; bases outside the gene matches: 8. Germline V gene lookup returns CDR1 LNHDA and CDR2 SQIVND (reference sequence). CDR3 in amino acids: CASTARTGGNQPQHF. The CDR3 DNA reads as TGTGCCAGTACCGCCCGGACAGGAGGCAATCAGCCCCAGCATTTT.

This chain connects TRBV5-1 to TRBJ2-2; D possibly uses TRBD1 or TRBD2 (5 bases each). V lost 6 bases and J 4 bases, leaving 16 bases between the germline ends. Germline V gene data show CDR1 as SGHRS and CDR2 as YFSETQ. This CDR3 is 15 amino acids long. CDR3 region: CASIGDGSTTGELFF. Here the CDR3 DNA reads TGCGCCAGCATTGGGGACGGATCGACCACCGGGGAGCTGTTTTTT.

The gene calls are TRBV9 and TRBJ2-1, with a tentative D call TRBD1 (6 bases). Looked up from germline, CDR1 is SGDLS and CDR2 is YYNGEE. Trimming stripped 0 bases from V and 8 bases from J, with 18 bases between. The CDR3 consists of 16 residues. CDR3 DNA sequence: TGTGCCAGCAGCGTAGAGGATGTCAGGGGAATCCATGAGCAGTTCTTC. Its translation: CASSVEDVRGIHEQFF.

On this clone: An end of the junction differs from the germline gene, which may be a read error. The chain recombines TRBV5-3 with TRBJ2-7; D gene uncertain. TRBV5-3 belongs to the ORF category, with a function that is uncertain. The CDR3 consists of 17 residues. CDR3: CARGRSWGYKISYGQYF. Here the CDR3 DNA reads TGTGCCAGGGGCCGTTCGTGGGGATACAAGATCTCCTACGGGCAGTACTTC.

CDR3 region: CASSPSSEQFF. The CDR3 bases are TGTGCCAGCAGCCCCTCAAGTGAGCAGTTCTTC. The V and J genes are TRBV7-2 and TRBJ2-1; D unclear. The CDR3 has 11 residues. CDR1 and CDR2 (germline): SGHTA, FQGNSA. V dropped 5 bases and J dropped 9 bases, with 8 bases sitting between them. The variable domain in full, completed from reference TRBV7-2 and TRBJ2-1, reads GAGVSQSPSNKVTEKGKDVELRCDPISGHTALYWYRQSLGQGLEFLIYFQGNSAPDKSGLPSDRFSAERTGGSVSTLTIQRTQQEDSAVYLCASSPSSEQFFGPGTRLTVL.

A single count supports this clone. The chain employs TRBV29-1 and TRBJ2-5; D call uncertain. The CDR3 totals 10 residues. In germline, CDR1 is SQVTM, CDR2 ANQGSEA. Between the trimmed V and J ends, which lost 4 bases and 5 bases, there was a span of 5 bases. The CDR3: CSVVEETQYF. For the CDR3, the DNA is TGCAGCGTTGTAGAGGAGACCCAGTACTTC.

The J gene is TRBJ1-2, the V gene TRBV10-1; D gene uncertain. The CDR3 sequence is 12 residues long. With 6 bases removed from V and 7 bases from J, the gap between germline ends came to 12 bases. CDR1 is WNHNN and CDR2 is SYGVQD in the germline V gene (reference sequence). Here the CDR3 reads CASRGPTAGYTF. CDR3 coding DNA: TGCGCCAGCAGAGGGCCGACGGCTGGCTACACCTTC.

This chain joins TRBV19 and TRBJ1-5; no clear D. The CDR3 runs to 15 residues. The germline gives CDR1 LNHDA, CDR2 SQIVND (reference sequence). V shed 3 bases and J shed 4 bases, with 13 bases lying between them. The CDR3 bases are TGTGCCAGTAGTATGGGCAGGCAGCCTAATCAGCCCCAGCATTTT. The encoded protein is CASSMGRQPNQPQHF.

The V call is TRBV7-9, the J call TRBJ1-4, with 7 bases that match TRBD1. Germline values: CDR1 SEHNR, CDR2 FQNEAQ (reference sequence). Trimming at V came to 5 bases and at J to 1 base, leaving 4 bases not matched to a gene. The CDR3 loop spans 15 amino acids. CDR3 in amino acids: CASSANRGTNEKLFF. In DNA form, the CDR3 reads TGTGCCAGCAGCGCAAACAGGGGAACTAATGAAAAACTGTTTTTT.

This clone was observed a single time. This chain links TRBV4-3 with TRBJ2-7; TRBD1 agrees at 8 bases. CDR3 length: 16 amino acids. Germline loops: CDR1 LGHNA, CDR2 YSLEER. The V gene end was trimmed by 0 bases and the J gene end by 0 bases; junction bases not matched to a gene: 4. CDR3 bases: TGCGCCAGCAGCCAAGAACAAACAGGGGGCTCCTACGAGCAGTACTTC. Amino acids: CASSQEQTGGSYEQYF.

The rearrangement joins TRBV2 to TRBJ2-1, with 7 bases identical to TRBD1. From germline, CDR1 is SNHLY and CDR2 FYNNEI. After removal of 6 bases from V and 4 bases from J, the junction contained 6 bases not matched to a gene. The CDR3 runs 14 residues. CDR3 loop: CASSDGTAYNEQFF. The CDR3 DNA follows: TGTGCCAGCAGCGATGGGACAGCTTACAATGAGCAGTTCTTC.

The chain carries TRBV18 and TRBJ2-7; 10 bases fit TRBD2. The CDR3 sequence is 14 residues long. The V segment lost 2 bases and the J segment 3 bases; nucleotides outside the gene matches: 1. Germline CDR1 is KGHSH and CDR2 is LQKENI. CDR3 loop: CASSPTSGNYEQYF. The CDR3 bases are TGTGCCAGCTCACCAACTAGCGGGAACTACGAGCAGTACTTC.

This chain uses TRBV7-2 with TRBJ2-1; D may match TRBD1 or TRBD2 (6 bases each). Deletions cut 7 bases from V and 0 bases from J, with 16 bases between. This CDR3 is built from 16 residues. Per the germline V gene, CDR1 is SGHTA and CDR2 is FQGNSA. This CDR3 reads CASNWGAGSSYNEQFF. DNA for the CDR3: TGTGCCAGCAACTGGGGGGCGGGAAGCTCCTACAATGAGCAGTTCTTC.

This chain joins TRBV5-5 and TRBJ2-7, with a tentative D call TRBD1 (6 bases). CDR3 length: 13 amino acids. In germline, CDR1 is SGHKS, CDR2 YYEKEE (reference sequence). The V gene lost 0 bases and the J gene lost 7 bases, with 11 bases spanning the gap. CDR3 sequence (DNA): TGTGCCAGCAGCTTGGACAGGGCTGTTGAGCAGTACTTC. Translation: CASSLDRAVEQYF.

This CDR3 reads CASSHGTDLGGYTF. CDR3 sequence (DNA): TGTGCCAGCAGCCATGGGACTGACCTCGGGGGCTACACCTTC. V is TRBV16 and J is TRBJ1-2, with D possibly being TRBD1 (5 bases). V gave up 3 bases and J gave up 8 bases, with 16 bases separating them. Germline V gene lookup returns CDR1 KGHSY and CDR2 FQNENV. The CDR3 is 14 residues long.

The chain's CDR3 is CAWTPGGYTGELFF. For the CDR3, the DNA is TGTGCCTGGACCCCAGGAGGGTACACCGGGGAGCTGTTTTTT. This chain connects TRBV30 to TRBJ2-2; D is perhaps TRBD2 (6 bases). The germline V gene encodes CDR1 GTSNPN and CDR2 SVGIG (reference sequence). V lost 4 bases, J lost 3 bases, and 12 bases lay in between. This CDR3 contains 14 residues.

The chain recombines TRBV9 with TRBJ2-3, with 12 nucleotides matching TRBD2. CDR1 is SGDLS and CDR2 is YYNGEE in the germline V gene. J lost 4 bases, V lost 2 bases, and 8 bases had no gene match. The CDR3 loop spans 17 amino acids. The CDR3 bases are TGTGCCAGCAGCGTCCAAACACTAGCGGGAGGTGCAGATACGCAGTATTTT. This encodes CASSVQTLAGGADTQYF.

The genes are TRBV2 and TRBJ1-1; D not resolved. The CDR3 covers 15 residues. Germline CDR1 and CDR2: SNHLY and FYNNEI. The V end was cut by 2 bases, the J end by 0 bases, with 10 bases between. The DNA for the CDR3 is TGTGCCAGCAGTGAAAATCCTAGGATGAACACTGAAGCTTTCTTT. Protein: CASSENPRMNTEAFF.

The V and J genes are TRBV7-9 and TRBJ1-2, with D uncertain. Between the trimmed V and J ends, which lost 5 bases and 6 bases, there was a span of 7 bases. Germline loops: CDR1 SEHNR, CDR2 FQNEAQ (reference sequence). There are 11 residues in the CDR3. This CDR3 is CASSPGDGYTF. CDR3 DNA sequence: TGTGCCAGCAGCCCGGGTGATGGCTACACCTTC.

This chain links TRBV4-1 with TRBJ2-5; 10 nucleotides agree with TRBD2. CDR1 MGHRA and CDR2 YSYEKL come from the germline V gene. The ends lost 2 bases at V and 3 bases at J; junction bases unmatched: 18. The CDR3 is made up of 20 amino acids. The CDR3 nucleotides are TGCGCCAGCAGCCAATTCTTCCTCGGAGCTAGCGGGGGTTATAAAGAGACCCAGTACTTC. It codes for CASSQFFLGASGGYKETQYF.

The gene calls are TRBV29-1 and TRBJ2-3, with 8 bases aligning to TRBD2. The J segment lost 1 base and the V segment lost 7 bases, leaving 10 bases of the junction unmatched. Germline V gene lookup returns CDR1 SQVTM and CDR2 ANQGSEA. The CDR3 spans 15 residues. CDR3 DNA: TGCAGCGCCCGGGGGGGGGATTTGGGCACAGATACGCAGTATTTT. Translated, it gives CSARGGDLGTDTQYF.

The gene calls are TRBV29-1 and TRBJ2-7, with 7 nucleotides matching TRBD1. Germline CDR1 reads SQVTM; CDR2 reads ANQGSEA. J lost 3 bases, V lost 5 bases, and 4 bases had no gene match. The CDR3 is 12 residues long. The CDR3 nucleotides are TGCAGCGTTCGGCAGGGGGTCTACGAGCAGTACTTC. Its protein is CSVRQGVYEQYF.

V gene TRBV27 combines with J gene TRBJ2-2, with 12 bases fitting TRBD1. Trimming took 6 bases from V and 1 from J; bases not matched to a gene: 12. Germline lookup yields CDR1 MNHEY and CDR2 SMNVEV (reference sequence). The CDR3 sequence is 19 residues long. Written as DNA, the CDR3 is TGTGCCAGCAGCCCTCTCGGGGGACAGGGGGCGAAGAACACCGGGGAGCTGTTTTTT. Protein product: CASSPLGGQGAKNTGELFF.

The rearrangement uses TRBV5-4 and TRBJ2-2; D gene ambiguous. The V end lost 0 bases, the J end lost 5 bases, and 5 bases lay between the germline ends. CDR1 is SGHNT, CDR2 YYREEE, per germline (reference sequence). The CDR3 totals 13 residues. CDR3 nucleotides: TGTGCCAGCAGCTTGGGGGTAACCGGGGAGCTGTTTTTT. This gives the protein CASSLGVTGELFF.

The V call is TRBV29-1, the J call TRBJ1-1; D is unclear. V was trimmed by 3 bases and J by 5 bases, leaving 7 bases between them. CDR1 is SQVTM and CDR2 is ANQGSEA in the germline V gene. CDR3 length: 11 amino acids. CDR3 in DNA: TGCAGCGTTGATTGGGCAACTGAAGCTTTCTTT. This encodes CSVDWATEAFF.

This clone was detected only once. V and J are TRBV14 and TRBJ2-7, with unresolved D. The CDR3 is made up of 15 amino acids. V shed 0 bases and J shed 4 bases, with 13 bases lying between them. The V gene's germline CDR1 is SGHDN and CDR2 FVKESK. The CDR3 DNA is TGTGCCAGCAGCCAAGATAGGGCGACACAATACGAGCAGTACTTC. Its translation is CASSQDRATQYEQYF. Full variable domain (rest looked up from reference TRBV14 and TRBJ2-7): EAGVTQFPSHSVIEKGQTVTLRCDPISGHDNLYWYRRVMGKEIKFLLHFVKESKQDESGMPNNRFLAERTGGTYSTLKVQPAELEDSGVYFCASSQDRATQYEQYFGPGTRLTVT.